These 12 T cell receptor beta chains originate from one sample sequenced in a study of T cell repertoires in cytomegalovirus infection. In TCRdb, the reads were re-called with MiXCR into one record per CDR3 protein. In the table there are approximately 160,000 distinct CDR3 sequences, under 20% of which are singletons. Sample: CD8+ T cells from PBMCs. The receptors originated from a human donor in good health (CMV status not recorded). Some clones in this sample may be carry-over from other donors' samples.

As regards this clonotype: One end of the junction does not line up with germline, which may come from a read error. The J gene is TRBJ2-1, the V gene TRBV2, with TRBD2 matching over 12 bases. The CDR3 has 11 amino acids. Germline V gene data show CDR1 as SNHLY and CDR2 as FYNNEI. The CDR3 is CASSASGGGIF. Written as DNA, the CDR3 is TGTGCCAGCAGTGCTAGCGGGGGGGGTATCTTC.

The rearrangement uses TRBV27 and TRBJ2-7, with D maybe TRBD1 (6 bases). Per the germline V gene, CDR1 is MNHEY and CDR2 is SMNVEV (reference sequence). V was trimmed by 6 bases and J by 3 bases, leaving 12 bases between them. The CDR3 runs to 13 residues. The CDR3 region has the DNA TGTGCCAGCAGACCGGGACACCGCTACGAGCAGTACTTC. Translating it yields CASRPGHRYEQYF.

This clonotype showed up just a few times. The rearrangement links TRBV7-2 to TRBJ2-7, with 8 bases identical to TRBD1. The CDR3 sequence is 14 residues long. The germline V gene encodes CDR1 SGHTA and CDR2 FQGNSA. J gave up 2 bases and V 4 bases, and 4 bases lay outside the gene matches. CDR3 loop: CASSYGQGPYEQYF. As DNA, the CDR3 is TGTGCCAGCAGCTATGGACAGGGACCCTACGAGCAGTACTTC.

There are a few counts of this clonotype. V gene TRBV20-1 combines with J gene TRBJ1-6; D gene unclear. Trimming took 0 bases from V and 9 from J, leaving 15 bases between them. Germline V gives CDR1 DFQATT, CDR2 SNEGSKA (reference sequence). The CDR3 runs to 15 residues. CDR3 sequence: CSAREDSARGSPLHF. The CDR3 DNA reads TGCAGTGCTAGAGAGGACTCCGCGCGGGGTTCACCCCTCCACTTT.

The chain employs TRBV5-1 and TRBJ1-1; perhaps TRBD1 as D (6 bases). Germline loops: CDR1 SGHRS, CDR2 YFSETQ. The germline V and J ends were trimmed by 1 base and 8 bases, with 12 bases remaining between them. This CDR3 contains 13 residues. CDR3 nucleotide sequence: TGCGCCAGCAGCTTGCGTACAGGGATCGAAGCTTTCTTT. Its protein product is CASSLRTGIEAFF.

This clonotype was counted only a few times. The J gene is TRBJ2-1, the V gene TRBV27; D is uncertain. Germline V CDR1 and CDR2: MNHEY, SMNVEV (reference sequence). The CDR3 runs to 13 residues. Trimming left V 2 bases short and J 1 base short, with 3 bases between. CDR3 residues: CASSLKSYNEQFF. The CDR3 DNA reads TGTGCCAGCAGTTTAAAATCCTACAATGAGCAGTTCTTC.

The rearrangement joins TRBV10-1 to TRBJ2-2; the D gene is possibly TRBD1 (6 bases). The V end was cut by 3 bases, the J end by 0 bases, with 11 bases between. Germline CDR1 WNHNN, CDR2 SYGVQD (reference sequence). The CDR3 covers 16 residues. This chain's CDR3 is CASSDFDRPNTGELFF. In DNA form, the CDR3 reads TGCGCCAGCAGTGACTTTGACAGGCCGAACACCGGGGAGCTGTTTTTT.

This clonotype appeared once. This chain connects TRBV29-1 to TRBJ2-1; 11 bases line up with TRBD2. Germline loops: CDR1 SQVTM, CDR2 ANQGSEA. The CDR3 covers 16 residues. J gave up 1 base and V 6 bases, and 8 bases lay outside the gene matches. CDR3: CSVLAGGDPSYNEQFF. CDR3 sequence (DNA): TGCAGCGTCCTAGCGGGAGGTGACCCATCCTACAATGAGCAGTTCTTC.

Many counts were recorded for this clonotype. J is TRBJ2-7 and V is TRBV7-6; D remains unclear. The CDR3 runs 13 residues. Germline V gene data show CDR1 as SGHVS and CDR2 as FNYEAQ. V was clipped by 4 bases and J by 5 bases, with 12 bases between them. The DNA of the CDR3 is TGTGCCAGCAGCTCCAATGCGGTCAACGAGCAGTACGTC. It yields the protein CASSSNAVNEQYV.

In DNA, the CDR3 is TGTGCCAGCGGGTACGGACAGGGGGCTTCCCTAGGCCACGAGCAGTACTTC. Translation: CASGYGQGASLGHEQYF. V and J are TRBV28 and TRBJ2-7; TRBD1 agrees at 11 bases. J was trimmed by 5 bases and V by 8 bases; bases with no gene match: 17. Germline CDR1 reads MDHEN; CDR2 reads SYDVKM. The CDR3 has 17 residues.

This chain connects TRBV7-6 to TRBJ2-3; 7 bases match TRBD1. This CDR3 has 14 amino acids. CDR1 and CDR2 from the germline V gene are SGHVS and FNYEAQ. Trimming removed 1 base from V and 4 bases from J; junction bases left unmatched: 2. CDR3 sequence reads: CASSLGGGADTQYF. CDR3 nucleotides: TGTGCCAGCAGCTTAGGAGGGGGCGCAGATACGCAGTATTTT.

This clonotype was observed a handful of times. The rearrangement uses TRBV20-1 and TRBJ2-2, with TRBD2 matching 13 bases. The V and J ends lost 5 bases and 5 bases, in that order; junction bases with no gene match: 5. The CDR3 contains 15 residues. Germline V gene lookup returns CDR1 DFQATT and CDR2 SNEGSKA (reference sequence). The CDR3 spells CSAVPGLAGTGELFF. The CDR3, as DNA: TGCAGTGCTGTTCCGGGACTAGCGGGAACCGGGGAGCTGTTTTTT.